Shown below are 23 T cell receptor beta chains from a single sample sequenced in a study of T cells in Graves' hyperthyroidism and ophthalmopathy. The CDR3 regions of TCR beta were amplified from RNA transcripts. HTBI primers were employed in a first-round RT-PCR of the TCR CDR3. TCRdb reprocessed the multiplex PCR reads via MiXCR and lists one record per CDR3 protein. The sample gives 200,000 to 250,000 distinct CDR3 sequences, roughly 15% of which show up once; 25% to 30% is in the top ten. Input material: blood. All receptors come from a young woman with Graves' ophthalmopathy.

This clonotype was picked up a small number of times. The junction shows a germline mismatch at one end, possibly a read error. This chain joins TRBV9 and TRBJ2-1, with 10 positions matching TRBD1. Germline V lookup: CDR1 SGDLS, CDR2 YYNGEE. The CDR3 extends over 16 amino acids. In DNA, the CDR3 is TGTGCCAGCAGCCTCAGGACAGGGGGGTCCTACAATGGGCAGTTCTTC. This sequence encodes CASSLRTGGSYNGQFF.

This clonotype appeared many times. V is TRBV6-1 and J is TRBJ1-2, with D hard to call. Germline V gives CDR1 MNHNS, CDR2 SASEGT. This CDR3 contains 16 residues. Trimming shortened V by 5 bases and J by 1 base, and 17 bases separated the two germline ends. This chain's CDR3 is CASSWTPARNNYGYTF. The CDR3 DNA is TGTGCCAGCAGTTGGACTCCAGCCCGAAATAACTATGGCTACACCTTC.

This clonotype was counted ten times or more. The rearrangement links TRBV3-1 to TRBJ1-2; D is undetermined. The length of the CDR3 is 16 residues. The V end was cut by 0 bases, the J end by 7 bases, with 18 bases between. The germline V gene encodes CDR1 LGHDT and CDR2 YNNKEL (reference sequence). In nucleotides, the CDR3 is TGTGCCAGCAGCCAAGAATTCCGCGGGAGGGAAGGTGGCTACACCTTC. Translation gives CASSQEFRGREGGYTF.

This clonotype was seen at least ten times. The chain recombines TRBV18 with TRBJ1-1, with TRBD1 matching 9 bases. This CDR3 has 18 residues. The junction had 11 bases not matched to a gene; V was cut back by 1 base and J by 2 bases. CDR1 is KGHSH and CDR2 is LQKENI in the germline V gene. The CDR3 sequence is CASSPLWTGAKFNTEAFF. The CDR3 coding sequence is TGTGCCAGCTCACCACTATGGACAGGGGCCAAGTTCAACACTGAAGCTTTCTTT. Complete variable domain (other parts from reference TRBV18 and TRBJ1-1): NAGVMQNPRHLVRRRGQEARLRCSPMKGHSHVYWYRQLPEEGLKFMVYLQKENIIDESGMPKERFSAEFPKEGPSILRIQQVVRGDSAAYFCASSPLWTGAKFNTEAFFGQGTRLTVV.

This clonotype was found a few times. V gene TRBV10-3 combines with J gene TRBJ1-2; no clear D. The germline gives CDR1 ENHRY, CDR2 SYGVKD. The CDR3 extends over 15 amino acids. The V gene lost 3 bases and the J gene lost 8 bases, with 19 bases spanning the gap. The chain's CDR3 is CAISELIGPLGGYTF. The CDR3, as DNA: TGTGCCATCAGTGAATTAATAGGGCCCCTCGGGGGCTACACCTTC.

In this sample, this clonotype turned up once. This sequence joins TRBV11-2 and TRBJ2-7; D gene unclear. The CDR3 runs to 14 residues. V lost 5 bases and J lost 1, with 12 bases in between. Looked up from germline, CDR1 is SGHAT and CDR2 is FQNNGV. The CDR3 region is CASSMGRISYEQYF. As DNA, the CDR3 is TGTGCCAGCAGCATGGGTCGGATATCCTACGAGCAGTACTTC.

This clonotype was recorded many times. The V call is TRBV27, the J call TRBJ2-7; D possibly matches TRBD1 or TRBD2 (5 bases each). Trimming cost V 3 bases and J 3 bases, with 12 bases left between them. The CDR3 is 14 amino acids. The germline V gene has CDR1 MNHEY and CDR2 SMNVEV (reference sequence). CDR3: CASSLRGDHYEQYF. DNA of the CDR3: TGTGCCAGCAGTTTGAGAGGGGATCACTACGAGCAGTACTTC.

This clonotype has a count of ten or more. A junction end diverges from the germline sequence, so it may reflect a read error. The chain combines TRBV24-1 with TRBJ2-5; unclear D gene. The CDR3 length is 12 residues. Germline CDR1 KGHDR, CDR2 SFDVKD. The CDR3 DNA reads as TGTGCCACCAGTTCGGGCCGGCCCCCCCAACACTTC. Protein: CATSSGRPPQHF.

The genes are TRBV19 and TRBJ1-1; D may be TRBD1 (5 bases). V lost 5 bases and J lost 6, with 16 bases in between. The CDR3 is made up of 14 amino acids. Germline lookup yields CDR1 LNHDA and CDR2 SQIVND (reference sequence). CDR3: CASSPQGINSEAFF. As DNA, the CDR3 is TGTGCCAGTAGTCCCCAGGGCATTAACTCTGAAGCTTTCTTT.

This chain joins TRBV2 and TRBJ1-2; 7 bases match TRBD1. Germline V CDR1 and CDR2: SNHLY, FYNNEI. J was trimmed by 1 base and V by 8 bases; bases with no gene match: 7. This CDR3 is built from 14 residues. The CDR3 is CASRDRSRNYGYTF. As DNA, the CDR3 is TGTGCCAGCCGGGACAGAAGTCGTAACTATGGCTACACCTTC.

This clonotype was observed many times. The chain links TRBV6-6 to TRBJ2-1, with no clear D. Trimming cost V 0 bases and J 7 bases, with 7 bases left between them. Germline CDR1 MNHNY, CDR2 SVGAGI (reference sequence). The length of the CDR3 is 13 residues. The CDR3 region has the DNA TGTGCCAGCAGTTACTCGAGGCAAAATGAGCAGTTCTTC. Amino acids: CASSYSRQNEQFF.

This clonotype was seen at least ten times. This sequence joins TRBV6-1 and TRBJ1-1; D gene unclear. V was trimmed by 6 bases and J by 4 bases, leaving 15 bases between them. Germline V gene data show CDR1 as MNHNS and CDR2 as SASEGT. The CDR3 runs to 14 residues. The CDR3 DNA follows: TGTGCCAGCAGCTCCCGTGGAGGTGGCACTGAAGCTTTCTTT. It translates to CASSSRGGGTEAFF.

The chain is built from TRBV2 and TRBJ1-4; D is uncertain. The CDR3 spans 15 residues. Germline-derived CDR1 and CDR2 are SNHLY and FYNNEI. V was pared by 5 bases and J by 2 bases, with 12 bases between. CDR3: CASSKGMRTNEKLFF. The CDR3 bases are TGTGCCAGCAGTAAGGGAATGAGGACTAATGAAAAACTGTTTTTT.

This clonotype was found many times. The genes are TRBV27 and TRBJ2-5; 10 nucleotides line up with TRBD1. V lost 3 bases and J lost 5; bases outside the gene matches: 9. The CDR3 sequence is 16 residues long. The germline V gene has CDR1 MNHEY and CDR2 SMNVEV (reference sequence). The CDR3 is CASSFRRTGGRETQYF. CDR3 in DNA: TGTGCCAGCAGTTTCCGCCGGACAGGGGGACGTGAGACCCAGTACTTC.

V and J are TRBV12-3 or TRBV12-4 and TRBJ1-1, with D unclear. V was trimmed by 6 bases and J by 3 bases, leaving 8 bases between them. The CDR3 totals 12 residues. CDR3 sequence: CASSTLDTEAFF. CDR3 nucleotide sequence: TGTGCCAGCAGCACCCTAGACACTGAAGCTTTCTTT.

This clonotype showed up many times. The chain couples TRBV20-1 to TRBJ2-7; D not certain. The CDR3 consists of 11 residues. Trimming took off 3 bases at V and 4 bases at J, with 7 bases between the two ends. Germline-derived CDR1 and CDR2 are DFQATT and SNEGSKA (reference sequence). In DNA, the CDR3 is TGCAGTGCTAGGGGTTGGTACGAGCAGTACTTC. Protein product: CSARGWYEQYF.

This clonotype came up many times. The chain employs TRBV28 and TRBJ1-1; 9 positions agree with TRBD1. Germline CDR1 and CDR2: MDHEN and SYDVKM. With 6 bases clipped from V and 10 bases from J, the junction kept 6 bases outside the gene matches. This CDR3 is built from 12 residues. CDR3 nucleotide sequence: TGTGCCAGCAGGCCGGGACAGGGCCGAGCTTTCTTT. It translates to CASRPGQGRAFF.

This clonotype has at least ten counts. This sequence joins TRBV7-9 and TRBJ2-1; D gene uncertain. The V gene's germline CDR1 is SEHNR and CDR2 FQNEAQ (reference sequence). Deletions cut 1 base from V and 1 base from J, with 8 bases between. The CDR3 is made up of 15 amino acids. In DNA form, the CDR3 reads TGTGCCAGCAGCTTAGATCCGGTGTCCTACAATGAGCAGTTCTTC. Translation: CASSLDPVSYNEQFF.

Of note for this clonotype: A clone one base away is much larger, so this may be a read error. The chain couples TRBV6-5 to TRBJ2-3; TRBD2 aligns across 11 bases. The germline CDR1 and CDR2 sequences are MNHEY and SVGAGI. The CDR3 is made up of 15 amino acids. The CDR3 DNA reads TGTGTCAGCAGTACTAGCGGGAGAGGAGCAGATACGCAGTATTTT. Amino acid sequence: CVSSTSGRGADTQYF.

This clonotype was seen repeatedly, ten times or more. This chain joins TRBV5-5 and TRBJ1-2; no firm D call. The CDR3 covers 13 residues. The germline V gene has CDR1 SGHKS and CDR2 YYEKEE (reference sequence). Trimming pared 2 bases from V and 3 bases from J, leaving 8 bases between. CDR3 DNA: TGTGCCAGCAGCTTACAGTTGGACTATGGCTACACCTTC. This translates into CASSLQLDYGYTF.

The gene calls are TRBV2 and TRBJ2-1; D not resolved. This CDR3 is built from 12 residues. V was shortened by 6 bases and J by 7 bases, with 10 bases between the two germline ends. Germline values: CDR1 SNHLY, CDR2 FYNNEI. CDR3 nucleotide sequence: TGTGCCAGCAGGGTCGGACCTAATGAGCAGTTCTTC. This gives the protein CASRVGPNEQFF. Full variable domain (remainder filled in from reference TRBV2 and TRBJ2-1): EPEVTQTPSHQVTQMGQEVILRCVPISNHLYFYWYRQILGQKVEFLVSFYNNEISEKSEIFDDQFSVERPDGSNFTLKIRSTKLEDSAMYFCASRVGPNEQFFGPGTRLTVL.

The sample holds many counts of this clonotype. The chain links TRBV28 to TRBJ1-2, with unresolved D. Germline V gene sequence: CDR1 MDHEN, CDR2 SYDVKM. V was clipped by 1 base and J by 8 bases, with 20 bases between them. The CDR3 runs to 16 residues. For the CDR3, the DNA is TGTGCCAGCAGTTTATTTATGTCCCCTGGAAGATACGGCTACACCTTC. This gives the protein CASSLFMSPGRYGYTF.

There are many counts of this clonotype. This chain links TRBV2 with TRBJ1-1, with TRBD1 identical over 8 bases. Germline lookup yields CDR1 SNHLY and CDR2 FYNNEI. The J segment lost 6 bases and the V segment lost 4 bases, leaving 10 bases of the junction unmatched. The CDR3 length is 15 residues. The CDR3 region is CASSGRQGSEPEAFF. The CDR3 DNA is TGTGCCAGCAGTGGACGACAGGGGTCCGAACCTGAAGCTTTCTTT.